The 4 T cell receptor beta chains presented below share a single source sample, sequenced in a study of cytomegalovirus exposure and HLA in healthy donors. This PCR relied on a set of 60 Vbeta primers and 13 Jbeta primers. Repertoires were generated with immunoSEQ multiplex PCR, while TCRdb's copy carries only in-frame clones and drops some. The table includes about 76,000 clones, more than 55% detected once. The sequencing input was PBMCs. These receptors all stem from a man aged 60-69 years in good health and CMV-seropositive.

As for this clone: Sequence at one end of the junction differs from germline and may be a read error. This rearrangement joins TRBV4-1 to TRBJ2-7; 7 bases match TRBD1. CDR1 MGHRA and CDR2 YSYEKL come from the germline V gene. CDR3 length: 13 amino acids. The CDR3 protein is CASSPGGSYEQYF. CDR3 nucleotides: TGTGCCAGCAGCCCAGGGGGCTCCTACGAGCAGTACTTC.

The chain carries TRBV6-5 and TRBJ2-1; TRBD2 aligns across 8 bases. J was trimmed by 0 bases and V by 6 bases; bases with no gene match: 4. The CDR3 is 15 amino acids. Germline V CDR1 and CDR2: MNHEY, SVGAGI. CDR3 coding DNA: TGTGCCAGCAGGGTCGGGACTAGCTCCTACAATGAGCAGTTCTTC. It encodes CASRVGTSSYNEQFF.

In this sample, this clone turned up a few times. V gene TRBV30 combines with J gene TRBJ2-7, with TRBD1 identical over 7 bases. CDR3 size: 15 residues. CDR1 GTSNPN and CDR2 SVGIG come from the germline V gene (reference sequence). V shed 0 bases and J 5 bases; nucleotides not matched to a gene: 10. Here the CDR3 reads CAWSVQGTASHEQYF. CDR3 nucleotide sequence: TGTGCCTGGAGTGTACAGGGGACAGCGAGTCACGAGCAGTACTTC.

The gene calls are TRBV7-9 and TRBJ2-5; D is possibly TRBD1 (5 bases). The end of the DNA aligns better with TRBJ2-7, so the J call may be wrong. Germline CDR1 reads SEHNR; CDR2 reads FQNEAQ (reference sequence). The CDR3 runs to 14 residues. CDR3 coding DNA: TGTGCCAGCACTCGAGCAGGGAACTCCTACGAGCAGTACTTC. This sequence encodes CASTRAGNSYEQYF.